The 24 T cell receptor beta chains in this list originate from one sample, sequenced in a study of T-cell reconstitution after alpha-beta-depleted transplantation in children. Preparation of the TCRbeta library used unique molecular identifiers. One entry per CDR3 protein, called by TCRdb with MiXCR from the PCR reads. The table includes about 230,000 distinct CDR3 sequences, around 9.5% detected once. The specimen comprised PBMCs from the stem cell graft donor, sampled from the stem cell graft. These receptors were taken from a human donor who donated a stem cell graft to a child with acute lymphoblastic leukemia.

This clonotype was seen more than once but under ten times. The chain links TRBV5-1 to TRBJ1-1, with D perhaps TRBD1 (5 bases). V was trimmed by 3 bases and J by 6 bases, leaving 12 bases between them. The CDR3 totals 13 residues. CDR1 SGHRS and CDR2 YFSETQ come from the germline V gene. The DNA of the CDR3 is TGCGCCAGCAGCTCCCTAGGGGCTGCTGAAGCTTTCTTT. Amino acid sequence: CASSSLGAAEAFF.

This clonotype has more than one count but fewer than ten. The chain couples TRBV3-1 to TRBJ2-3, with unresolved D. Germline CDR1 reads LGHDT; CDR2 reads YNNKEL (reference sequence). The CDR3 covers 13 residues. V lost 1 base and J lost 9, with 11 bases in between. Here the CDR3 reads CASSQGFGATQYF. The CDR3 DNA reads as TGTGCCAGCAGCCAAGGGTTCGGCGCAACGCAGTATTTT.

This clonotype was counted at least ten times. The chain joins TRBV6-2 or TRBV6-3 to TRBJ1-5, with D tentatively TRBD1 (6 bases). V was trimmed by 1 base and J by 4 bases, leaving 11 bases between them. Germline V lookup: CDR1 MNHEY, CDR2 SVGEGT. The length of the CDR3 is 15 residues. The CDR3 region is CASSYLGQRNQPQHF. The CDR3 DNA reads as TGTGCCAGCAGTTACTTGGGACAAAGGAATCAGCCCCAGCATTTT.

This clonotype appeared many times. V is TRBV12-3 or TRBV12-4 and J is TRBJ1-2; TRBD1 is a possible D gene (5 bases). The CDR3 is 11 residues long. V lost 6 bases, J lost 6 bases, and 8 bases lay in between. CDR3 residues: CASSSDNGYTF. The CDR3 DNA is TGTGCCAGCAGCTCGGACAATGGCTACACCTTC.

This clonotype was detected many times. The chain has TRBV6-5 and TRBJ1-1; D ambiguous. Trimming pared 2 bases from V and 4 bases from J, leaving 8 bases between. Looked up from germline, CDR1 is MNHEY and CDR2 is SVGAGI. The CDR3 is 13 residues long. The CDR3 DNA reads TGTGCCAGCAGTTACGAGAGTTTCACTGAAGCTTTCTTT. As protein: CASSYESFTEAFF.

In this sample, this clonotype turned up a few times. The rearrangement joins TRBV3-1 to TRBJ1-1; D not certain. Germline V lookup: CDR1 LGHDT, CDR2 YNNKEL (reference sequence). Trimming pared 4 bases from V and 4 bases from J, leaving 7 bases between. CDR3 size: 12 residues. CDR3 residues: CASSRVGTEAFF. CDR3 in DNA: TGTGCCAGCAGCCGGGTAGGCACTGAAGCTTTCTTT.

This clonotype was observed a few times. This rearrangement joins TRBV6-2 or TRBV6-3 to TRBJ2-2, with 8 positions matching TRBD1. After removal of 4 bases from V and 0 bases from J, the junction contained 4 bases not matched to a gene. Germline loops: CDR1 MNHEY, CDR2 SVGEGT. There are 16 residues in the CDR3. CDR3 DNA: TGTGCCAGCAGTTGGTCGGGACAGGCGAACACCGGGGAGCTGTTTTTT. Amino acid sequence: CASSWSGQANTGELFF.

This chain connects TRBV6-6 to TRBJ1-1; D is undetermined. The CDR3 spans 13 residues. Germline lookup yields CDR1 MNHNY and CDR2 SVGAGI (reference sequence). Trimming pared 5 bases from V and 5 bases from J, leaving 12 bases between. The CDR3 here is CASSGLPGTEAFF. In DNA, the CDR3 is TGTGCCAGCAGTGGATTACCAGGAACTGAAGCTTTCTTT.

This clonotype was recorded at least ten times. CDR3: CASSPPPRWRTGELFF. Written as DNA, the CDR3 is TGTGCCAGCAGCCCTCCCCCTAGGTGGAGGACCGGGGAGCTGTTTTTT. J is TRBJ2-2 and V is TRBV3-1; TRBD2 is a possible D gene (5 bases). This CDR3 spans 16 amino acids. Per the germline V gene, CDR1 is LGHDT and CDR2 is YNNKEL (reference sequence). The V end lost 4 bases, the J end lost 5 bases, and 17 bases lay between the germline ends.

This clonotype showed up many times. The rearrangement uses TRBV12-5 and TRBJ1-1; 10 bases line up with TRBD1. From germline, CDR1 is LGHNT and CDR2 FRNRAP. The CDR3 is 15 amino acids. V gave up 5 bases and J gave up 5 bases; unmatched junction bases: 8. As DNA, the CDR3 is TGTGCTAGTGGTGTAAGACAGGGGGCAGGGACTGAAGCTTTCTTT. This sequence encodes CASGVRQGAGTEAFF.

This clonotype was counted between two and nine times. The chain recombines TRBV6-1 with TRBJ2-7; 9 nucleotides agree with TRBD1. This CDR3 region has 14 residues. Germline V gives CDR1 MNHNS, CDR2 SASEGT. With V trimmed by 1 base and J by 3 bases, 1 base remained unmatched. The CDR3 coding sequence is TGTGCCAGCAGTGAAGAGACAGGGGGCTACGAGCAGTACTTC. Encoded protein: CASSEETGGYEQYF.

The chain uses TRBV19 and TRBJ2-4, with 8 bases matching TRBD1. The trim removed 3 bases at V and 0 bases at J, leaving 10 bases unmatched. The CDR3 sequence is 18 residues long. Germline-derived CDR1 and CDR2 are LNHDA and SQIVND (reference sequence). CDR3 DNA sequence: TGTGCCAGTAGTATCGAGGACAGGGTGGGATTAGCCAAAAACATTCAGTACTTC. Protein product: CASSIEDRVGLAKNIQYF.

This clonotype was recorded at least ten times. This chain uses TRBV20-1 with TRBJ1-5; weak D call: TRBD1 (5 bases). Trimming removed 5 bases from V and 0 bases from J, with 8 bases in between. Germline V gene lookup returns CDR1 DFQATT and CDR2 SNEGSKA (reference sequence). The CDR3 runs 13 residues. The CDR3: CSAYDSSNQPQHF. Here the CDR3 DNA reads TGCAGTGCTTATGACAGTAGCAATCAGCCCCAGCATTTT.

This clonotype was found many times. The chain carries TRBV29-1 and TRBJ1-2, with a weak D call TRBD1 (5 bases). The CDR3 covers 11 residues. Germline V gene data show CDR1 as SQVTM and CDR2 as ANQGSEA. V was clipped by 2 bases and J by 6 bases, with 7 bases between them. CDR3 residues: CSVEKDNGYTF. In DNA, the CDR3 is TGCAGCGTTGAAAAGGACAATGGCTACACCTTC. Looking up the rest from reference TRBV29-1 and TRBJ1-2 gives the full variable domain: SAVISQKPSRDICQRGTSLTIQCQVDSQVTMMFWYRQQPGQSLTLIATANQGSEATYESGFVIDKFPISRPNLTFSTLTVSNMSPEDSSIYLCSVEKDNGYTFGSGTRLTVV.

This clonotype was detected a few times. The V gene is TRBV10-3, the J gene TRBJ2-1; 10 bases fit TRBD1. Germline-derived CDR1 and CDR2 are ENHRY and SYGVKD. CDR3 length: 16 residues. The J segment lost 0 bases and the V segment lost 6 bases, leaving 5 bases of the junction unmatched. CDR3 region: CAISPGQGISYNEQFF. The CDR3 coding sequence is TGTGCCATCAGCCCGGGACAGGGGATCTCCTACAATGAGCAGTTCTTC.

This clonotype occurred a few times. The V and J genes are TRBV9 and TRBJ1-3; the D gene is possibly TRBD1 (5 bases). CDR3 length: 15 amino acids. Per germline, CDR1 SGDLS and CDR2 YYNGEE. Trimming removed 0 bases at V and 4 bases at J, with 11 bases between. The CDR3 loop reads CASSVEGARGNTIYF. The CDR3 DNA reads as TGTGCCAGCAGCGTAGAAGGGGCGCGGGGAAACACCATATATTTT.

This rearrangement joins TRBV13 to TRBJ2-3; TRBD2 aligns across 9 bases. Germline V CDR1 and CDR2: PRHDT, FYEKMQ (reference sequence). This CDR3 comprises 16 residues. V trimming: 3 bases; J trimming: 2 bases; junction bases outside the gene matches: 6. The CDR3 spells CASSLEAGGLTDTQYF. The CDR3 region has the DNA TGTGCCAGCAGCTTGGAAGCGGGGGGACTCACAGATACGCAGTATTTT.

This clonotype was counted at least ten times. The CDR3 is CASSYWVGQPQHF. CDR3 nucleotide sequence: TGTGCCAGCAGTTATTGGGTTGGTCAGCCCCAGCATTTT. The rearrangement links TRBV6-5 to TRBJ1-5; D is ambiguous. The CDR3 is 13 amino acids. Germline CDR1 is MNHEY and CDR2 is SVGAGI. Trimming pared 3 bases from V and 6 bases from J, leaving 9 bases between.

At least ten counts were recorded for this clonotype. This chain links TRBV12-3 or TRBV12-4 with TRBJ2-7, with D hard to call. Trimming pared 0 bases from V and 5 bases from J, leaving 11 bases between. The CDR3 has 14 residues. CDR3 loop: CASSLASSINEQYF. The CDR3 nucleotides read TGTGCCAGCAGTTTAGCCTCTTCAATCAACGAGCAGTACTTC.

In its sample, this clonotype was seen a few times. The chain combines TRBV27 with TRBJ2-7, with 9 bases matching TRBD1. CDR3 size: 15 residues. Unmatched junction bases numbered 9, after V lost 4 bases and J lost 5 bases. The V gene's germline CDR1 is MNHEY and CDR2 SMNVEV (reference sequence). The CDR3 DNA reads as TGTGCCAGCAGTTCCCCTGCCGGGACAGGGCACGAGCAGTACTTC. It encodes CASSSPAGTGHEQYF.

Concerning this clonotype: A read error may account for a junction end that differs from germline. The rearrangement uses TRBV6-2 or TRBV6-3 and TRBJ1-2; no definite D call. The CDR3 loop spans 14 amino acids. The V gene's germline CDR1 is MNHEY and CDR2 SVGEGT. The CDR3 protein is CASSYSIGSYCYTF. CDR3 DNA sequence: TGTGCCAGCAGTTACTCGATAGGTTCCTATTGCTACACCTTC.

This clonotype has more than one count but fewer than ten. This chain links TRBV9 with TRBJ1-4; no clear D gene. Per germline, CDR1 SGDLS and CDR2 YYNGEE. With 0 bases removed from V and 8 bases from J, the gap between germline ends came to 14 bases. The CDR3 sequence is 15 residues long. The CDR3 here is CASSVGAMTGEKLFF. The CDR3 DNA follows: TGTGCCAGCAGCGTAGGTGCAATGACGGGAGAAAAACTGTTTTTT.

There are many counts of this clonotype. The chain is built from TRBV20-1 and TRBJ1-5; TRBD1 agrees at 7 bases. Trimming removed 2 bases from V and 0 bases from J; junction bases left unmatched: 10. This CDR3 is built from 17 residues. Looked up from germline, CDR1 is DFQATT and CDR2 is SNEGSKA (reference sequence). CDR3 loop: CSARFSGGTYSNQPQHF. CDR3 nucleotide sequence: TGCAGTGCTAGATTTTCAGGGGGGACGTATAGCAATCAGCCCCAGCATTTT.

This clonotype occurred a few times. The CDR3 DNA sequence: TGTGCCAGCAGCTATGAAGACGGACTGGGAAAGAGCTCCTATAATTCACCCCTCCACTTT. Translating gives CASSYEDGLGKSSYNSPLHF. V and J are TRBV7-9 and TRBJ1-6; D is undetermined. There are 20 residues in the CDR3. The germline CDR1 and CDR2 sequences are SEHNR and FQNEAQ (reference sequence). V was clipped by 4 bases and J by 0 bases, with 22 bases between them.